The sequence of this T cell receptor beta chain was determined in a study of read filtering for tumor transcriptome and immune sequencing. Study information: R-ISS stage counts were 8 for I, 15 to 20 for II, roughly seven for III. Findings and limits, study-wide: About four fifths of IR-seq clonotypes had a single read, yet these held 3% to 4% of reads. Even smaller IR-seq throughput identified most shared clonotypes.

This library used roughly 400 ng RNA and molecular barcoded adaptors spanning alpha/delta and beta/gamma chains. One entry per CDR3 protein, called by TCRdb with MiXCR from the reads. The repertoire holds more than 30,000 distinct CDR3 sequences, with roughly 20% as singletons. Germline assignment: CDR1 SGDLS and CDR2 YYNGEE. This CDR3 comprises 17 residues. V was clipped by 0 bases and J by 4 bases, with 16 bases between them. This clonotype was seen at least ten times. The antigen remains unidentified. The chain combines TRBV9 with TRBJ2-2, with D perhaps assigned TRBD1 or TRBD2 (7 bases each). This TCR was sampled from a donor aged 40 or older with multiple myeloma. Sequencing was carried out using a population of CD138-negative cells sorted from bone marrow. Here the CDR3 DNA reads TGTGCCAGCAGCGTAGCCCGGGGAGGGGGCTTCACCGGGGAGCTGTTTTTT. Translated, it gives CASSVARGGGFTGELFF. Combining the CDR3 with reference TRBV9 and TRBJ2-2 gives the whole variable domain DSGVTQTPKHLITATGQRVTLRCSPRSGDLSVYWYQQSLDQGLQFLIQYYNGEERAKGNILERFSAQQFPDLHSELNLSSLELGDSALYFCASSVARGGGFTGELFFGEGSRLTVL.